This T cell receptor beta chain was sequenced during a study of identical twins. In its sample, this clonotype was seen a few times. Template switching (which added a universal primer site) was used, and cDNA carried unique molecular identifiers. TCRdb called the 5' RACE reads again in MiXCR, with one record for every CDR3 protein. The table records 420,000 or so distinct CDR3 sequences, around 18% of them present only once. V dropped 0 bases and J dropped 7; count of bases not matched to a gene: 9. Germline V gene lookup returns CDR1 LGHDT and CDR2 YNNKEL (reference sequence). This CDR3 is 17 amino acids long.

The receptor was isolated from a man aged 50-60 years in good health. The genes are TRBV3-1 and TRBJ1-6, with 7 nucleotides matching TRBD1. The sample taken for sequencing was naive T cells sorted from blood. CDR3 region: CASSQEGWTGGNSPLHF. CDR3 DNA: TGTGCCAGCAGCCAAGAAGGATGGACAGGTGGGAATTCACCCCTCCACTTT.